Listed here is a single T cell receptor (beta chain). This CDR3 has 14 amino acids. CDR1 MDHEN and CDR2 SYDVKM come from the germline V gene. V shed 6 bases and J shed 5 bases, with 14 bases lying between them. The sample belongs to a study of shared clonotypes between healthy human individuals. Sequenced by immunoSEQ multiplex PCR; TCRdb stores in-frame clones only, minus some. The data show about 480,000 clones, about four fifths seen once. This sequence was found in a woman in her forties in good health. Some clones in this sample may be carry-over from other donors' samples. The chain links TRBV28 to TRBJ2-1; D might be TRBD2 (5 bases). Source material: PBMCs. In DNA, the CDR3 is TGTGCCAGCAGGAGATCCCCGGGAAACAATGAGCAGTTCTTC. Amino acids: CASRRSPGNNEQFF.